Below are 26 T cell receptor beta chains sequenced from a single sample in a study of blood T cell repertoires in COVID-19. The assay was immunoSEQ multiplex PCR, and TCRdb's table has in-frame clones only and misses some. The sample lists under 100,000 clones, roughly 80% occurring once. Material for sequencing was peripheral blood. The origin of the receptors is a woman in her seventies with active or convalescent COVID-19.

The chain joins TRBV20-1 to TRBJ1-2; 7 positions agree with TRBD1. V was pared by 3 bases and J by 7 bases, with 8 bases of the junction left unmatched. Germline V gives CDR1 DFQATT, CDR2 SNEGSKA (reference sequence). The CDR3 has 13 amino acids. The CDR3 sequence is CSASRTGDSGYTF. CDR3 nucleotides: TGCAGTGCTAGTCGGACAGGCGATTCTGGCTACACCTTC.

The J gene is TRBJ1-2, the V gene TRBV5-1, with a possible D match to TRBD1 (6 bases). Germline-derived CDR1 and CDR2 are SGHRS and YFSETQ. V shed 7 bases and J shed 3 bases, with 19 bases lying between them. The CDR3 has 15 amino acids. CDR3 loop: CASRAREGVYYGYTF. Here the CDR3 DNA reads TGCGCCAGCCGGGCCCGGGAGGGGGTATACTATGGCTACACCTTC.

The genes are TRBV28 and TRBJ2-5, with TRBD1 identical over 8 bases. This CDR3 spans 16 amino acids. Germline V CDR1 and CDR2: MDHEN, SYDVKM. The V segment lost 5 bases and the J segment 4 bases; nucleotides outside the gene matches: 12. CDR3 DNA sequence: TGTGCCAGCAGTCGATATCCAGGGGGCGCGGGAGAGACCCAGTACTTC. Translated: CASSRYPGGAGETQYF.

This chain uses TRBV11-2 with TRBJ2-7, with 7 bases that match TRBD1. Germline assignment: CDR1 SGHAT and CDR2 FQNNGV. The CDR3 has 13 residues. V lost 4 bases and J lost 6; bases outside the gene matches: 6. This chain's CDR3 is CASSYRQGLEQYF. The CDR3 DNA sequence: TGTGCCAGCAGCTACCGACAGGGCCTCGAGCAGTACTTC.

This clone was seen more than once but under ten times. The chain recombines TRBV4-2 with TRBJ2-5; 10 bases match TRBD2. The CDR3 extends over 13 amino acids. CDR1 and CDR2 from the germline V gene are LGHNA and YNFKEQ. With V trimmed by 4 bases and J by 5 bases, 1 base remained unmatched. CDR3 DNA sequence: TGTGCCAGCAGCCCACTAGCGGGGGAGACCCAGTACTTC. Amino acids: CASSPLAGETQYF.

This clone appeared a single time. Here the CDR3 reads CASRQQDRTEPYEQYF. The CDR3 coding sequence is TGTGCCAGCAGGCAGCAGGACAGGACGGAACCCTACGAGCAGTACTTC. V gene TRBV3-1 (or the pseudogene TRBV3-2) combines with J gene TRBJ2-7; 7 bases line up with TRBD1. Germline loops: CDR1 LGHDT, CDR2 YNNKEL (reference sequence). The CDR3 sequence is 16 residues long. V lost 6 bases, J lost 2 bases, and 13 bases stayed unmatched.

This clone was counted between two and nine times. The chain joins TRBV11-2 to TRBJ2-1; TRBD2 is a possible D gene (7 bases). V was pared by 5 bases and J by 0 bases, with 14 bases between. Germline V gene lookup returns CDR1 SGHAT and CDR2 FQNNGV. The CDR3 sequence is 16 residues long. CDR3 nucleotide sequence: TGTGCCAGCAGCCGAGGGGCGGGGGCCTCCTACAATGAGCAGTTCTTC. Its protein is CASSRGAGASYNEQFF.

The chain employs TRBV7-9 and TRBJ2-1, with a weak D call TRBD1 (6 bases). CDR3 length: 16 amino acids. V was clipped by 2 bases and J by 8 bases, with 19 bases between them. The V gene's germline CDR1 is SEHNR and CDR2 FQNEAQ (reference sequence). CDR3 amino acids: CASSLKSGTSDDEQFF. The CDR3 DNA reads TGTGCCAGCAGCTTAAAGAGTGGGACATCCGACGATGAGCAGTTCTTC.

The rearrangement links TRBV28 to TRBJ2-3; the D gene is possibly TRBD2 (5 bases). V lost 3 bases and J lost 1, with 11 bases in between. The germline V gene encodes CDR1 MDHEN and CDR2 SYDVKM. The CDR3 is 15 residues long. The CDR3 spells CASSFWTGRTDTQYF. The DNA of the CDR3 is TGTGCCAGCAGTTTTTGGACTGGACGCACAGATACGCAGTATTTT.

The gene calls are TRBV7-8 and TRBJ2-5; 7 positions agree with TRBD2. The CDR3 contains 14 residues. Germline values: CDR1 SGHVS, CDR2 FQNEAQ. With 3 bases clipped from V and 1 base from J, the junction kept 2 bases outside the gene matches. The CDR3 bases are TGTGCCAGCAGCTTTGGGACTACCCAAGAGACCCAGTACTTC. Its translation is CASSFGTTQETQYF. The whole variable domain, remainder taken from reference TRBV7-8 and TRBJ2-5, is GAGVSQSPRYKVAKRGQDVALRCDPISGHVSLFWYQQALGQGPEFLTYFQNEAQLDKSGLPSDRFFAERPEGSVSTLKIQRTQQEDSAVYLCASSFGTTQETQYFGPGTRLLVL.

This clone showed up just once. The J gene is TRBJ2-7, the V gene TRBV18; possibly TRBD1 for D (5 bases). The germline V gene encodes CDR1 KGHSH and CDR2 LQKENI. The V end lost 2 bases, the J end lost 6 bases, and 17 bases lay between the germline ends. This CDR3 spans 15 amino acids. Here the CDR3 reads CASSPFHQGSGEQYF. As DNA, the CDR3 is TGTGCCAGCTCACCATTTCACCAGGGATCGGGCGAGCAGTACTTC.

The gene calls are TRBV6-1 and TRBJ1-2; D unresolved. CDR1 and CDR2 from the germline V gene are MNHNS and SASEGT. V lost 6 bases and J 3 bases, leaving 14 bases between the germline ends. The length of the CDR3 is 14 residues. The chain's CDR3 is CASSLEGQDYGYTF. Written as DNA, the CDR3 is TGTGCCAGCAGCCTTGAAGGCCAGGACTATGGCTACACCTTC.

The rearrangement links TRBV27 to TRBJ2-7, with 10 bases lining up with TRBD2. The CDR3 has 16 residues. Germline V gene data show CDR1 as MNHEY and CDR2 as SMNVEV (reference sequence). The junction had 5 bases not matched to a gene; V was cut back by 3 bases and J by 0 bases. This CDR3 reads CASSFALAGASYEQYF. The CDR3 bases are TGTGCCAGCAGTTTTGCGCTAGCGGGGGCCTCCTACGAGCAGTACTTC.

This clone was seen only a few times. J is TRBJ2-7 and V is TRBV6-5, with 8 bases fitting TRBD1. J was trimmed by 5 bases and V by 6 bases; bases with no gene match: 9. The V gene's germline CDR1 is MNHEY and CDR2 SVGAGI. The CDR3 extends over 14 amino acids. The CDR3 spells CASSADRVSHEQYF. CDR3 in DNA: TGTGCCAGCAGCGCGGACAGGGTAAGCCACGAGCAGTACTTC.

The CDR3 is CASSTHPGQVLREGYTF. In DNA, the CDR3 is TGTGCCAGCAGCACCCATCCGGGACAGGTTTTAAGGGAGGGCTACACCTTC. The chain is built from TRBV11-2 and TRBJ1-2, with 8 bases matching TRBD1. This CDR3 region has 17 residues. The V segment lost 5 bases and the J segment 8 bases; nucleotides outside the gene matches: 19. CDR1 is SGHAT and CDR2 is FQNNGV in the germline V gene.

Of note for this clone: This sample includes further DNA sequences coding for the same CDR3. Here the CDR3 DNA reads TGTGCCAGCAGTGCCCTCCGGGAGCAGTACTTC. This encodes CASSALREQYF. The V and J genes are TRBV25-1 and TRBJ2-7; D is unresolved. The germline V gene has CDR1 MGHDK and CDR2 SYGVNS. The length of the CDR3 is 11 residues. V lost 4 bases and J lost 7, with 8 bases in between.

The sample holds a few counts of this clone. The rearrangement links TRBV19 to TRBJ1-4, with TRBD1 matching 7 bases. Unmatched junction bases numbered 12, after V lost 4 bases and J lost 4 bases. CDR3 length: 17 amino acids. Germline V gene data show CDR1 as LNHDA and CDR2 as SQIVND (reference sequence). CDR3 residues: CASSKPRPGQLNEKLFF. CDR3 coding DNA: TGTGCCAGTAGTAAGCCGCGTCCGGGACAGCTTAATGAAAAACTGTTTTTT. The whole variable domain, filled in from reference TRBV19 and TRBJ1-4, reads DGGITQSPKYLFRKEGQNVTLSCEQNLNHDAMYWYRQDPGQGLRLIYYSQIVNDFQKGDIAEGYSVSREKKESFPLTVTSAQKNPTAFYLCASSKPRPGQLNEKLFFGSGTQLSVL.

This chain uses TRBV3-1 (or the pseudogene TRBV3-2) with TRBJ1-6; maybe TRBD1 (6 bases). The germline gives CDR1 LGHDT, CDR2 YNNKEL (reference sequence). V lost 5 bases to trimming and J lost 17 bases, with 16 bases between them. The CDR3 length is 12 residues. The CDR3 is CASSSHRDPIHF. The CDR3 coding sequence is TGTGCCAGCAGCTCCCACAGGGACCCTATCCACTTT.

V usage is TRBV6-5 and J usage is TRBJ1-6, with D perhaps TRBD1 (5 bases). CDR3 length: 13 residues. The V end lost 6 bases, the J end lost 7 bases, and 10 bases lay between the germline ends. Germline CDR1 and CDR2: MNHEY and SVGAGI. Here the CDR3 DNA reads TGTGCCAGCAGGATAACAGGAAATTCACCCCTCCACTTT. Translating gives CASRITGNSPLHF.

The chain has TRBV5-4 and TRBJ2-3; 15 bases line up with TRBD2. Germline lookup yields CDR1 SGHNT and CDR2 YYREEE (reference sequence). With V trimmed by 4 bases and J by 1 base, 4 bases remained unmatched. This CDR3 is 17 amino acids long. The CDR3 bases are TGTGCCAGCAGCCCCGGGACTAGCGGGGGGCGCACAGATACGCAGTATTTT. Translation gives CASSPGTSGGRTDTQYF.

This clone was counted a single time. The chain links TRBV29-1 to TRBJ1-1; 10 nucleotides line up with TRBD1. From germline, CDR1 is SQVTM and CDR2 ANQGSEA. J lost 4 bases, V lost 7 bases, and 9 bases had no gene match. The CDR3 loop spans 14 amino acids. This CDR3 is CSAYRDRGSTEAFF. In nucleotides, the CDR3 is TGCAGCGCTTACCGGGACAGGGGAAGCACTGAAGCTTTCTTT.

The chain employs TRBV18 and TRBJ1-2; D gene ambiguous. Trimming took off 3 bases at V and 2 bases at J, with 13 bases between the two ends. The CDR3 sequence is 15 residues long. From germline, CDR1 is KGHSH and CDR2 LQKENI. The DNA of the CDR3 is TGTGCCAGCTCACCGGGCCAGGTCGACAACTATGGCTACACCTTC. Amino acid sequence: CASSPGQVDNYGYTF. The whole variable domain, remainder taken from reference TRBV18 and TRBJ1-2, is NAGVMQNPRHLVRRRGQEARLRCSPMKGHSHVYWYRQLPEEGLKFMVYLQKENIIDESGMPKERFSAEFPKEGPSILRIQQVVRGDSAAYFCASSPGQVDNYGYTFGSGTRLTVV.

The count of this clone is one. The chain recombines TRBV5-1 with TRBJ1-6; no reliable D call. Germline V gene lookup returns CDR1 SGHRS and CDR2 YFSETQ. The CDR3 covers 16 residues. Between the trimmed V and J ends, which lost 4 bases and 0 bases, there was a span of 11 bases. CDR3: CASSLTANSYNSPLHF. The CDR3 nucleotides read TGCGCCAGCAGCCTCACAGCCAACTCCTATAATTCACCCCTCCACTTT.

The chain is built from TRBV7-2 and TRBJ2-1, with 8 bases fitting TRBD2. Germline loops: CDR1 SGHTA, CDR2 FQGNSA. J gave up 0 bases and V 1 base, and 8 bases lay outside the gene matches. The length of the CDR3 is 18 residues. Here the CDR3 reads CASSLGSGSGGSYNEQFF. The CDR3 region has the DNA TGTGCCAGCAGCTTAGGGTCCGGCAGCGGGGGCTCCTACAATGAGCAGTTCTTC.

This clone was picked up a small number of times. V gene TRBV7-2 combines with J gene TRBJ1-5; tentative D call: TRBD1 (6 bases). Germline V lookup: CDR1 SGHTA, CDR2 FQGNSA. Trimming left V 5 bases short and J 8 bases short, with 25 bases between. This CDR3 contains 17 residues. CDR3 in DNA: TGTGCCAGCAGCCCGCAAATCCGTGCAGAGGGGGATGAGCCCCAGCATTTT. It encodes CASSPQIRAEGDEPQHF. Variable domain in full (rest from reference TRBV7-2 and TRBJ1-5): GAGVSQSPSNKVTEKGKDVELRCDPISGHTALYWYRQSLGQGLEFLIYFQGNSAPDKSGLPSDRFSAERTGGSVSTLTIQRTQQEDSAVYLCASSPQIRAEGDEPQHFGDGTRLSIL.

In this sample, this clone turned up a few times. The rearrangement links TRBV13 to TRBJ1-4; 9 nucleotides match TRBD1. V was pared by 5 bases and J by 8 bases, with 9 bases of the junction left unmatched. In germline, CDR1 is PRHDT, CDR2 FYEKMQ (reference sequence). The CDR3 spans 15 residues. CDR3 DNA sequence: TGTGCCAGCAGCGGCCGACAGGGGGTATGGGAAAAACTGTTTTTT. Protein sequence: CASSGRQGVWEKLFF. The whole variable domain, filled in from reference TRBV13 and TRBJ1-4, reads AAGVIQSPRHLIKEKRETATLKCYPIPRHDTVYWYQQGPGQDPQFLISFYEKMQSDKGSIPDRFSAQQFSDYHSELNMSSLELGDSALYFCASSGRQGVWEKLFFGSGTQLSVL.